The rows below give T cell receptor beta chains drawn from one sample of a study of OX40 agonist ivuxolimab in advanced cancers. Profiling relied on immunoSEQ multiplex PCR, and the TCRdb table lists in-frame clones only, not all of them. The table lists more than 75,000 clones, roughly 80% of them singletons, with over 5% in the top ten. Sequences were derived from CD4+ or CD8+ T cells sorted from blood, sampled in a trial of the OX40 agonist ivuxolimab. These receptors all stem from an adult with an advanced solid tumor such as melanoma, head and neck, liver or kidney cancer. Both conserved end residues are part of each CDR3. The D gene is left open where the match is weak. The listing skips clone size in some rows; elsewhere it reads once, few, many or a size class.

cdr3_length j_call d_call v_call clone_size cdr3_aa cdr3_nt
17 TRBJ1-5 - TRBV9 - CASSARLLQESNQPQHF TGTGCCAGCAGCGCGCGGTTACTACAGGAGAGCAATCAGCCCCAGCATTTT
13 TRBJ2-5 - TRBV28 - CATGRFGEETQYF TGTGCCACCGGGCGGTTTGGGGAAGAGACCCAGTACTTC
13 TRBJ2-1 - TRBV2 - CASSGSQYNEQFF TGTGCCAGCAGTGGGTCGCAATACAATGAGCAGTTCTTC
15 TRBJ1-6 - TRBV19 once CASIDAAGRNSPLHF TGTGCCAGTATCGACGCCGCAGGGCGCAATTCACCCCTCCACTTT
18 TRBJ2-1 - TRBV10-3 - CAISGVPGEKGNYNEQFF TGTGCCATCAGCGGAGTCCCGGGGGAAAAGGGGAACTACAATGAGCAGTTCTTC
14 TRBJ2-7 - TRBV27 - CASSSRGVSSEQYF TGTGCCAGCAGTTCCCGGGGAGTCTCCAGCGAGCAGTACTTC
13 TRBJ2-5 - TRBV15 - CATRRDSGGTRYF TGTGCCACCCGCAGGGACTCCGGCGGGACCCGGTACTTC
13 TRBJ1-1 - TRBV6-5 once CASSYGGNTEAFF TGTGCCAGCAGTTACGGGGGGAACACTGAAGCTTTCTTT
15 TRBJ2-5 - TRBV5-4 - CASSLAGGDGRSQYF TGTGCCAGCAGCTTGGCAGGCGGGGATGGAAGGTCCCAGTACTTC
10 TRBJ2-3 - TRBV20-1 once CSARVDTQYF TGCAGTGCTCGAGTGGATACGCAGTATTTT
15 TRBJ2-3 - TRBV19 - CASRRDSPLTDTQYF TGTGCCAGTAGACGAGACAGCCCACTCACAGATACGCAGTATTTT
14 TRBJ1-6 - TRBV28 - CASSLGAVASPLHF TGTGCCAGCAGTTTAGGTGCGGTGGCTTCACCCCTCCACTTT
16 TRBJ2-4 - TRBV5-4 - CASSLEQGIAKNIQYF TGTGCCAGCAGCTTGGAACAGGGAATAGCCAAAAACATTCAGTACTTC
12 TRBJ1-1 - TRBV6-6 - CASSREGTEAFF TGTGCCAGCAGTAGGGAGGGCACTGAAGCTTTCTTT
15 TRBJ1-2 - TRBV6-1 - CASSEGGTPSYGYTF TGTGCCAGCAGTGAAGGGGGGACACCGAGCTATGGCTACACCTTC
15 TRBJ2-5 TRBD1 TRBV19 once CASSISGTGWKTQYF TGTGCCAGTAGTATCTCCGGGACAGGGTGGAAGACCCAGTACTTC
16 TRBJ2-2 - TRBV5-4 once CASSFGWGRMAGELFF TGTGCCAGCAGCTTTGGGTGGGGGCGTATGGCCGGGGAGCTGTTTTTT
14 TRBJ2-1 - TRBV27 - CASSPYDGSGEQFF TGTGCCAGCAGCCCCTATGACGGGAGTGGAGAGCAGTTCTTC
16 TRBJ2-7 TRBD2 TRBV5-4 - CASSLPSGRSGDEQYF TGTGCCAGCAGCTTGCCTAGCGGGAGGTCAGGTGACGAGCAGTACTTC
13 TRBJ2-5 - TRBV10-1 - CASSETTGETQYF TGCGCCAGCAGTGAGACGACGGGAGAGACCCAGTACTTC
18 TRBJ2-3 TRBD2 TRBV6-1 - CASSEPPTSGGPTDTQYF TGTGCCAGCAGTGAACCACCGACTAGCGGGGGGCCCACAGATACGCAGTATTTT
19 TRBJ2-7 TRBD2 TRBV5-1 - CASSLGGVGLAGESYEQYF TGCGCCAGCAGCTTGGGAGGGGTTGGACTAGCGGGAGAATCCTACGAGCAGTACTTC
16 TRBJ1-1 TRBD1 TRBV28 - CASSLRDSLMNTEAFF TGTGCCAGCAGTTTACGGGACAGCCTGATGAACACTGAAGCTTTCTTT
14 TRBJ2-1 TRBD2 TRBV6-6 - CASRGGGANNEQFF TGTGCCAGCCGGGGGGGAGGGGCCAACAATGAGCAGTTCTTC
14 TRBJ2-3 TRBD2 TRBV27 - CASRSLAGTDTQYF TGTGCCAGCAGGTCTCTAGCGGGCACAGATACGCAGTATTTT
12 TRBJ1-5 - TRBV15 - CATGPRRQPQHF TGTGCCACTGGGCCCCGTAGGCAGCCCCAGCATTTT
18 TRBJ2-2 TRBD2 TRBV11-3 - CASSLEGLAGRTTGELFF TGTGCCAGCAGCTTAGAGGGACTAGCGGGAAGGACCACCGGGGAGCTGTTTTTT
16 TRBJ2-4 - TRBV11-2 - CASSPTNQRAKNIQYF TGTGCCAGCAGCCCCACAAACCAGCGAGCCAAAAACATTCAGTACTTC
15 TRBJ1-1 TRBD1 TRBV11-2 - CASSPGQIRNTEAFF TGTGCCAGCAGCCCGGGACAGATAAGGAACACTGAAGCTTTCTTT
13 TRBJ2-7 TRBD2 TRBV5-1 - CASSFPSGYEQYF TGCGCCAGCAGCTTTCCTAGCGGTTACGAGCAGTACTTC
13 TRBJ2-4 - TRBV30 few CAWSSGPINIQYF TGTGCCTGGAGTTCAGGGCCCATAAACATTCAGTACTTC
15 TRBJ2-7 TRBD1 TRBV10-2 - CASSEGTGDIYEQYF TGCGCCAGCAGTGAGGGGACAGGGGATATATACGAGCAGTACTTC
15 TRBJ2-3 - TRBV27 - CASSRKSGSTDTQYF TGTGCCAGCAGCCGGAAGTCAGGGTCGACAGATACGCAGTATTTT
14 TRBJ1-2 - TRBV6-1 - CASISATSSYGYTF TGTGCCAGCATATCAGCGACGAGTTCCTATGGCTACACCTTC
13 TRBJ2-3 - TRBV5-1 - CASSLSDRDTQYF TGCGCCAGCAGCCTATCCGACAGAGATACGCAGTATTTT
16 TRBJ2-2 TRBD1 TRBV9 - CASSDGTGLGTGELFF TGTGCCAGCAGCGACGGGACAGGGCTGGGGACCGGGGAGCTGTTTTTT
17 TRBJ2-3 TRBD2 TRBV7-2 - CASSPPSGGAGTDTQYF TGTGCCAGCAGCCCTCCTAGCGGGGGGGCAGGGACAGATACGCAGTATTTT
13 TRBJ2-1 - TRBV30 once CAWRGDAYNEQFF TGTGCCTGGAGGGGGGACGCCTACAATGAGCAGTTCTTC
12 TRBJ1-5 - TRBV28 - CAGGALNQPQHF TGTGCTGGGGGGGCGCTCAATCAGCCCCAGCATTTT
15 TRBJ2-3 TRBD1 TRBV6-5 - CASSVPGQGRNTQYF TGTGCCAGCAGTGTTCCGGGACAGGGCAGGAATACGCAGTATTTT
12 TRBJ2-7 - TRBV25-1 - CASSEAKDEQYF TGTGCCAGCAGTGAAGCTAAGGACGAGCAGTACTTC
13 TRBJ1-1 - TRBV11-2 - CASSPPAVWEAFF TGTGCCAGCAGCCCCCCGGCTGTCTGGGAAGCTTTCTTT
12 TRBJ1-1 - TRBV7-9 - CASSSSLTEAFF TGTGCCAGCAGCTCGTCGCTCACTGAAGCTTTCTTT
12 TRBJ2-1 - TRBV5-8 - CASSSLVNEQFF TGTGCCAGCAGCTCCCTAGTCAATGAGCAGTTCTTC
17 TRBJ2-3 - TRBV27 - CASSPLDLTSSTDTQYF TGTGCCAGCAGCCCCTTGGACCTAACATCTAGCACAGATACGCAGTATTTT
13 TRBJ2-4 - TRBV5-8 - CASSLDTINIQYF TGTGCCAGCAGCCTAGACACGATAAACATTCAGTACTTC
15 TRBJ1-6 - TRBV5-6 once CASSLTGKRDSPLHF TGTGCCAGCAGCTTGACTGGCAAAAGGGATTCACCCCTCCACTTT
14 TRBJ1-2 - TRBV14 - CASSPFGGEYGYTF TGTGCCAGCAGCCCGTTCGGGGGAGAGTATGGCTACACCTTC
18 TRBJ1-2 - TRBV28 - CASRGPTGGRGLDYGYTF TGTGCCAGCAGGGGACCGACAGGCGGAAGGGGATTAGACTATGGCTACACCTTC
15 TRBJ1-1 - TRBV30 - CAWRRRAFFNTEAFF TGTGCCTGGAGAAGGAGGGCGTTTTTTAATACTGAAGCTTTCTTT
11 TRBJ2-1 - TRBV20-1 - CSASPGRGQFF TGCAGTGCTAGCCCTGGAAGGGGGCAGTTCTTC
13 TRBJ2-7 TRBD1 TRBV25-1 - CASSGQGGYEQYF TGTGCCAGCAGTGGACAGGGCGGCTACGAGCAGTACTTC
17 TRBJ2-1 - TRBV4-1 few CASSQQAGPTAYNEQFF TGCGCCAGCAGCCAGCAAGCGGGTCCAACCGCCTACAATGAGCAGTTCTTC